The present TCR beta chain was sequenced within a study of breast tumors, draining lymph nodes, adjacent tissues. The study's findings and limits: Luminal-like breast cancer showed significantly greater tumor-nontumor repertoire similarity than basal-like breast cancer did. Tumor T cell lymph node origin was a supported hypothesis, not proven.

In germline, CDR1 is DFQATT, CDR2 SNEGSKA (reference sequence). There are 14 residues in the CDR3. V gave up 3 bases and J gave up 4 bases; unmatched junction bases: 1. This clonotype appeared many times. What it recognizes is unknown. TCRdb called the multiplex PCR reads again in MiXCR, with one record for every CDR3 protein. The sample carries approximately 60,000 distinct CDR3 sequences, around three fifths recorded once. The sequence came from a female donor with breast cancer. Some clones in this sample may be carry-over from other donors' samples. The sample was breast tumor tissue. This chain connects TRBV20-1 to TRBJ2-1; TRBD2 agrees at 12 bases. The CDR3 sequence is CSARTSGGYNEQFF. The CDR3 DNA is TGCAGTGCTAGGACTAGCGGGGGTTACAATGAGCAGTTCTTC.